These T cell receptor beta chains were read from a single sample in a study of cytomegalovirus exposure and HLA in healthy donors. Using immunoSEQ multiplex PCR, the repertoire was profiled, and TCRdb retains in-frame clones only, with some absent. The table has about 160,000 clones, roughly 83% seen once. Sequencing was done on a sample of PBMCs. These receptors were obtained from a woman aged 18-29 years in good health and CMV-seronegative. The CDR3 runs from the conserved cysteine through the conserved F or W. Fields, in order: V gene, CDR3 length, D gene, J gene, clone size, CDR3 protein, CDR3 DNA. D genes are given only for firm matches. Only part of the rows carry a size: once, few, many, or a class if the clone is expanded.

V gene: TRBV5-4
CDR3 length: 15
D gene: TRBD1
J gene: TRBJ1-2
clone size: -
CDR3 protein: CASSLDKTGGDGYTF
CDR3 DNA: TGTGCCAGCAGCTTGGATAAGACAGGGGGCGATGGCTACACCTTC

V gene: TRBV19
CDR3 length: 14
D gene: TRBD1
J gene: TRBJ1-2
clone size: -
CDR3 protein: CASSRDRGAYGYTF
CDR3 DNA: TGTGCCAGTAGCCGGGACAGGGGGGCCTATGGCTACACCTTC

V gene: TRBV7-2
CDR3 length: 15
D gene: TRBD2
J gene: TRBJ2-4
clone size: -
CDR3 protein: CASSLSGGAKNIQYF
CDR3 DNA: TGTGCCAGCAGCTTAAGCGGGGGGGCCAAAAACATTCAGTACTTC

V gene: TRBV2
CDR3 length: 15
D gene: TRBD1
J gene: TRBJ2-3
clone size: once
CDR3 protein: CASSPGTGPTDTQYF
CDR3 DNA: TGTGCCAGCAGCCCCGGGACAGGACCCACAGATACGCAGTATTTT

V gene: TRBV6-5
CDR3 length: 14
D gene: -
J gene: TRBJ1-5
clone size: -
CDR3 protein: CASRGRYSNQPQHF
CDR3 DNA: TGTGCCAGCCGGGGGAGATATAGCAATCAGCCCCAGCATTTT

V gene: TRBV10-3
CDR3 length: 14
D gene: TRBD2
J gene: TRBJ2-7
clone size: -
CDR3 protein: CAIREGLAWYKQYF
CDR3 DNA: TGTGCCATCAGGGAAGGACTAGCGTGGTACAAGCAGTACTTC

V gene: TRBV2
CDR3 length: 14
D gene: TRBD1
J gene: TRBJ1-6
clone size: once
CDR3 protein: CASSGQGVNSPLHF
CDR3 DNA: TGTGCCAGCAGTGGACAGGGGGTGAATTCACCCCTCCACTTT

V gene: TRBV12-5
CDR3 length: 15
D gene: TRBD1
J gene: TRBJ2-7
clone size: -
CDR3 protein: CASGLVSGTVYEQYF
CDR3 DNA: TGTGCTAGTGGTTTGGTATCCGGGACAGTCTACGAGCAGTACTTC

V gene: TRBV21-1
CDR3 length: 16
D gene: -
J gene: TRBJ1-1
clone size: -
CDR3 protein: CASSTKPRGSRTEAFF
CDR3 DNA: TGTGCCAGCAGTACCAAACCACGGGGGAGTAGGACTGAAGCTTTCTTT

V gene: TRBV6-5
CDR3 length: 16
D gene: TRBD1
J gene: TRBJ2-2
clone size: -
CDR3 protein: CASSSRDSPNTGELFF
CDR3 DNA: TGTGCCAGCAGTTCTCGGGACAGCCCTAACACCGGGGAGCTGTTTTTT

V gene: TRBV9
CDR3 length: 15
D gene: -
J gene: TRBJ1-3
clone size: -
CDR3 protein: CASSASVQTGNTIYF
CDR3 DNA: TGTGCCAGCAGCGCCTCTGTCCAGACTGGAAACACCATATATTTT

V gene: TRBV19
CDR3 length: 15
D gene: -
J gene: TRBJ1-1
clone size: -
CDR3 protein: CASSSRVGVNTEAFF
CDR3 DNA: TGTGCCAGTAGTTCTCGGGTAGGTGTGAACACTGAAGCTTTCTTT

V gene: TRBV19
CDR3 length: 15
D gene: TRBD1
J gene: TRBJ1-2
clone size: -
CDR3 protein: CASSTGQGRGYGYTF
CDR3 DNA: TGTGCCAGTAGCACCGGACAGGGGCGTGGCTATGGCTACACCTTC

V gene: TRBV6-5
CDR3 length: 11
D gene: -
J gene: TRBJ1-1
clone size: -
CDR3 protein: CASSVTGEAFF
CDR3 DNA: TGTGCCAGCAGTGTAACAGGAGAAGCTTTCTTT

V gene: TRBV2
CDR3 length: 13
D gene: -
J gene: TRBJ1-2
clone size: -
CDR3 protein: CASSEEVLWRYTF
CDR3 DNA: TGTGCCAGCAGTGAAGAGGTATTATGGAGGTACACCTTC

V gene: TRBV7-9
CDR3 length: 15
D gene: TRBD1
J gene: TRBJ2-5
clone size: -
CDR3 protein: CASSVGTGSQETQYF
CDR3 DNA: TGTGCCAGCAGCGTCGGGACAGGGTCACAAGAGACCCAGTACTTC

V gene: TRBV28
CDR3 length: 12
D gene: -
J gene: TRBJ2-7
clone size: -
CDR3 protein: CASSFVIHEQYF
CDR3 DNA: TGTGCCAGCAGTTTCGTAATTCACGAGCAGTACTTC

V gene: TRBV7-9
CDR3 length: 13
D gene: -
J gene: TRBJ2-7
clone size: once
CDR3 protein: CASSSRQSYEQYF
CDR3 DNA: TGTGCCAGCAGCTCCCGACAGTCCTACGAGCAGTACTTC